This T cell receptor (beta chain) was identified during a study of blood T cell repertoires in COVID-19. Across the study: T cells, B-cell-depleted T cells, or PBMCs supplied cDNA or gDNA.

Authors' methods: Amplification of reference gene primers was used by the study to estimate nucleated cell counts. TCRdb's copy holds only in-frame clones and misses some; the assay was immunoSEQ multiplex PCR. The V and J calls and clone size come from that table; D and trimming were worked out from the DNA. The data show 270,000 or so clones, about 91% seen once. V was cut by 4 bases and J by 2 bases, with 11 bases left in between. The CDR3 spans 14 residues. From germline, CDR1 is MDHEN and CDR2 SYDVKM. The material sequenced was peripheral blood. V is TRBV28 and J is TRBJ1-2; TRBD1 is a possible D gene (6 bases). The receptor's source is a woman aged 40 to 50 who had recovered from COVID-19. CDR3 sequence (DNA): TGTGCCAGCAGTTCCGCGGACAGAAACTATGGCTACACCTTC. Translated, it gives CASSSADRNYGYTF.